This is a list of T cell receptor beta chains from one sample in a study of blood T cell repertoires in COVID-19. Method: immunoSEQ multiplex PCR; TCRdb's copy keeps in-frame clones and lacks some. The sample gives 200,000 to 250,000 clones, 88% of which show up once; 2% to 2.5% is in the top ten. The specimen was peripheral blood. These receptor sequences come from a middle-aged woman who had recovered from COVID-19. CDR3s include the opening cysteine and the closing phenylalanine or tryptophan. Each record gives: clone size, J gene, D gene, V gene, CDR3 protein, CDR3 DNA. The D gene is left open where the match is weak. Size is stated for part of the rows, as once, few or many counts, or as a class when the clone is expanded.

NA	TRBJ1-2	NA	TRBV6-1	CASSEVRTNYGYTF	TGTGCCAGCAGTGAAGTCAGGACTAACTATGGCTACACCTTC
few	TRBJ1-2	TRBD1	TRBV5-4	CASNPRDRADGYTF	TGTGCCAGCAACCCCCGCGACAGGGCGGACGGCTACACCTTC
NA	TRBJ2-7	TRBD1	TRBV6-5	CASRRTGYDEQYF	TGTGCCAGCAGACGGACAGGGTACGACGAGCAGTACTTC
once	TRBJ2-1	NA	TRBV11-3	CASSSVSSYNEQFF	TGTGCCAGCAGCTCGGTCTCGAGCTACAATGAGCAGTTCTTC
NA	TRBJ1-1	TRBD1	TRBV19	CASSIEGGLTEAFF	TGTGCCAGTAGTATAGAAGGGGGCCTGACTGAAGCTTTCTTT
once	TRBJ1-2	TRBD1	TRBV7-9	CASSLDPGQGYGYTF	TGTGCCAGCAGCCTAGACCCGGGACAGGGCTATGGCTACACCTTC
NA	TRBJ2-7	TRBD1	TRBV12-3/TRBV12-4	CASRGQGEEQYF	TGTGCCAGCAGGGGACAGGGTGAAGAGCAGTACTTC
NA	TRBJ1-5	TRBD1	TRBV10-3	CAISALEGANQPQHF	TGTGCCATCAGTGCCCTCGAGGGGGCAAATCAGCCCCAGCATTTT
NA	TRBJ2-7	TRBD2	TRBV7-8	CASSYRTSGSTTYEQYF	TGTGCCAGCAGCTATCGGACTAGCGGGAGCACAACCTACGAGCAGTACTTC
once	TRBJ1-2	NA	TRBV6-5	CASTTLTGSGYTF	TGTGCCAGCACCACCCTGACAGGTTCTGGCTACACCTTC
NA	TRBJ2-1	TRBD2	TRBV11-3	CASNPIAGLDNEQFF	TGTGCCAGCAATCCGATAGCGGGCCTTGACAATGAGCAGTTCTTC
few	TRBJ2-2	NA	TRBV28	CASSIYSGELFF	TGTGCCAGCAGTATTTATAGCGGGGAGCTGTTTTTT
NA	TRBJ2-1	NA	TRBV18	CASSPGGAGYNEQFF	TGTGCCAGCTCACCGGGCGGGGCGGGTTACAATGAGCAGTTCTTC
NA	TRBJ1-1	TRBD1	TRBV19	CASKPSRQGNTEAFF	TGTGCCAGTAAACCCTCCCGACAGGGGAACACTGAAGCTTTCTTT
NA	TRBJ1-2	NA	TRBV3-1/TRBV3-2	CASSLPHRDGYTF	TGTGCCAGCAGCCTTCCGCACCGGGATGGCTACACCTTC
NA	TRBJ1-6	TRBD1	TRBV5-5	CASSLEDRANSPLHF	TGTGCCAGCAGCTTGGAGGACAGGGCTAATTCACCCCTCCACTTT
NA	TRBJ2-1	TRBD2	TRBV5-1	CASSFRLAGNEQFF	TGCGCCAGCAGCTTTCGACTAGCGGGGAATGAGCAGTTCTTC
NA	TRBJ1-2	TRBD1	TRBV15	CATSGGTGNYGYTF	TGTGCCACCAGCGGAGGGACAGGAAACTATGGCTACACCTTC
NA	TRBJ1-4	NA	TRBV30	CAWSGSRLADNEKLFF	TGTGCCTGGAGTGGGTCGCGACTTGCAGATAATGAAAAACTGTTTTTT
NA	TRBJ2-1	NA	TRBV11-2	CASSLVYEQFF	TGTGCCAGCAGCTTAGTCTATGAGCAGTTCTTC
NA	TRBJ2-1	TRBD2	TRBV6-5	CASTRKREGTFEQFF	TGTGCCAGCACCAGAAAGCGGGAGGGCACCTTTGAGCAGTTCTTC
once	TRBJ2-2	NA	TRBV29-1	CSVDSGFNTGELFF	TGCAGCGTTGATTCCGGGTTCAACACCGGGGAGCTGTTTTTT
NA	TRBJ2-2	TRBD1	TRBV11-2	CASSASGTEITGELFF	TGTGCCAGCAGCGCGTCCGGGACAGAAATCACCGGGGAGCTGTTTTTT
few	TRBJ2-5	NA	TRBV6-5	CASTEFGQGKETQYF	TGTGCCAGCACCGAATTTGGTCAGGGGAAAGAGACCCAGTACTTC
NA	TRBJ1-3	TRBD1	TRBV5-1	CASSIDRVAGNTIYF	TGCGCCAGTTCAATAGACAGGGTGGCTGGAAACACCATATATTTT
NA	TRBJ2-3	NA	TRBV15	CATSRGVTRGVGDTQYF	TGTGCCACCAGCAGAGGGGTTACGCGGGGTGTAGGAGATACGCAGTATTTT
NA	TRBJ2-7	TRBD2	TRBV6-5	CASSYRTSGSPYEQYF	TGTGCCAGCAGTTACCGGACTAGCGGATCTCCTTACGAGCAGTACTTC
NA	TRBJ1-2	NA	TRBV6-5	CASSRHDSLNYGYTF	TGTGCCAGCAGCCGACATGATTCCCTTAACTATGGCTACACCTTC
NA	TRBJ2-7	TRBD2	TRBV9	CASSVGGTSLYEQYF	TGTGCCAGCAGCGTAGGGGGGACTAGTCTCTACGAGCAGTACTTC
NA	TRBJ2-2	NA	TRBV5-1	CASSLGTSLGGELFF	TGCGCCAGCAGCTTGGGTACTAGCTTAGGCGGGGAGCTGTTTTTT
once	TRBJ2-2	NA	TRBV3-1/TRBV3-2	CASSPTGTSFTGELFF	TGTGCCAGCAGCCCAACCGGGACTTCTTTCACCGGGGAGCTGTTTTTT
NA	TRBJ2-2	NA	TRBV28	CASSLSGSNTGELFF	TGTGCCAGCAGTTTATCCGGGTCGAACACCGGGGAGCTGTTTTTT
NA	TRBJ2-4	NA	TRBV7-3	CASSLRQPPNIQYF	TGTGCCAGCAGCTTAAGACAGCCTCCAAACATTCAGTACTTC
NA	TRBJ1-2	NA	TRBV12-3/TRBV12-4	CASSGFAVGYTF	TGTGCCAGCAGTGGGTTCGCGGTTGGCTACACCTTC
NA	TRBJ2-1	TRBD2	TRBV7-6	CASSSVRVGRAGDEQFF	TGTGCCAGCAGCTCCGTTCGAGTCGGGAGGGCCGGAGATGAGCAGTTCTTC
NA	TRBJ2-3	NA	TRBV19	CASSIGRGSREANTQYF	TGTGCCAGTAGTATAGGGAGAGGGAGCAGGGAGGCGAATACGCAGTATTTT
NA	TRBJ2-7	TRBD1	TRBV5-1	CASSLGDRDLYEQYF	TGCGCCAGCAGCTTGGGGGACAGGGATCTCTACGAGCAGTACTTC